This T cell receptor (beta chain) was sequenced during a study of cytomegalovirus exposure and HLA in healthy donors. Findings and limits, study-wide: Exclusion as indistinguishable affected some V segments, including TRBV6-2 and TRBV6-3.

Remarks on this clone: Its antigen is not identified.

CDR1 and CDR2 (germline): MDHEN, SYDVKM. The CDR3 sequence is 15 residues long. Trimming took 8 bases from V and 3 from J, leaving 18 bases between them. 60 Vbeta and 13 Jbeta primers were used in PCR. Data came from immunoSEQ multiplex PCR; TCRdb stores just in-frame clones and leaves some out. The sample contains 100,000 to 150,000 clones, around 80% of which appear only once. The chain uses TRBV28 and TRBJ2-3; a weak D match, TRBD2 (7 bases). The sequenced sample was PBMCs. This receptor was obtained from a man aged 25 to 40 in good health and CMV-seronegative. CDR3 residues: CASSIGGQGTDTQYF. In DNA, the CDR3 is TGTGCCAGCTCCATCGGGGGGCAAGGTACAGATACGCAGTATTTT.